By proportion, the clone carrying this T cell receptor (beta chain) is medium-sized (0.01 to 0.1%). Antigen unknown. Cultured CD4+ T-cell DNA underwent Oncomine TCR Beta short-read sequencing. One entry per CDR3 protein, called by TCRdb with MiXCR from the PCR reads. The sample comprises roughly 3,600 distinct CDR3 sequences, about 14% of which are singletons, and roughly 16% rests with the top ten. V shed 3 bases, J shed 7 bases, and the junction held 15 bases outside the gene matches. CDR1 is MNHNS and CDR2 is SASEGT in the germline V gene. The CDR3 sequence is 18 residues long. Treatment specified: approximately nine-day PBMC culture with coronavirus spike peptide pools or control peptides (ViraFEST assay). The record originates from a study of vaccination and CD4 T cells after COVID-19. In the study overall: Samples were taken after vaccination, a median of around 76 days after dose two, with a range of 14 to 241.

Findings and caveats of the study: There was no significant change from roughly 21 to 40 median reactive clonotypes.

The sequence derives from a human donor who had recovered from COVID-19. The sequencing sample was made of CD4+ T cells from blood, cultured in vitro. The chain joins TRBV6-1 to TRBJ1-1; 12 nucleotides match TRBD1. In DNA form, the CDR3 reads TGTGCCAGCAGTGACCCGCGGCGGGGACAGGGGGCAATTGGTGAAGCTTTCTTT. Residues: CASSDPRRGQGAIGEAFF.